Below, 30 T cell receptor beta chains from the same sample are listed, as sequenced in a study of spatial heterogeneity in lung cancer. Time point in this sample: sample taken at primary tumor resection. MiXCR, run by TCRdb on the 5' RACE reads, gives a single entry per CDR3 protein. The table has tens of thousands of distinct CDR3 sequences, 12% to 15% seen once; the top ten hold about 57%. Sequenced material: PBMCs, taken at surgery. Receptors were obtained from a male donor with early-stage non-small cell lung cancer.

This clonotype has at least ten counts. The chain is built from TRBV24-1 and TRBJ1-5, with D unclear. Per the germline V gene, CDR1 is KGHDR and CDR2 is SFDVKD. CDR3 length: 16 residues. V lost 7 bases to trimming and J lost 5 bases, with 20 bases between them. DNA of the CDR3: TGTGCCACCAGAATGGAGTACATTCGGAGGGATCAGCCCCAGCATTTT. Its protein is CATRMEYIRRDQPQHF.

This clonotype was recorded a few times. CDR3 in amino acids: CSARTGVWPGNTIYF. The CDR3 nucleotides read TGCAGTGCTAGAACAGGGGTATGGCCCGGAAACACCATATATTTT. The chain employs TRBV20-1 and TRBJ1-3, with 7 nucleotides matching TRBD1. The germline CDR1 and CDR2 sequences are DFQATT and SNEGSKA (reference sequence). The length of the CDR3 is 15 residues. Trimming cost V 2 bases and J 4 bases; bases outside gene matches: 8.

This clonotype was counted at least ten times. CDR3 sequence reads: CAWSVPGFSSYEQYF. The CDR3 DNA is TGTGCCTGGAGTGTACCAGGATTTAGCTCCTACGAGCAGTACTTC. V and J are TRBV30 and TRBJ2-7; no clear D gene. Germline CDR1 reads GTSNPN; CDR2 reads SVGIG (reference sequence). The CDR3 is 15 residues long. V dropped 0 bases and J dropped 0 bases, with 12 bases sitting between them.

This clonotype was counted many times. The chain links TRBV9 to TRBJ2-3, with TRBD2 matching over 11 bases. Germline V gene sequence: CDR1 SGDLS, CDR2 YYNGEE. CDR3 size: 16 residues. With 0 bases clipped from V and 5 bases from J, the junction kept 5 bases outside the gene matches. For the CDR3, the DNA is TGTGCCAGCAGCGTAGGAGGTCTAGCGGGGGGAGATACGCAGTATTTT. Amino acid sequence: CASSVGGLAGGDTQYF. The entire variable domain, with the rest obtained from reference TRBV9 and TRBJ2-3, is as follows: DSGVTQTPKHLITATGQRVTLRCSPRSGDLSVYWYQQSLDQGLQFLIQYYNGEERAKGNILERFSAQQFPDLHSELNLSSLELGDSALYFCASSVGGLAGGDTQYFGPGTRLTVL.

In this sample, this clonotype turned up a few times. J is TRBJ2-3 and V is TRBV19; D might be TRBD1 (6 bases). This CDR3 is built from 15 residues. Trimming pared 4 bases from V and 6 bases from J, leaving 17 bases between. The germline V gene encodes CDR1 LNHDA and CDR2 SQIVND (reference sequence). CDR3 bases: TGTGCCAGTAGTAGTCGCCCTCAGGGGCTTGATACGCAGTATTTT. It specifies CASSSRPQGLDTQYF.

The genes are TRBV12-3 or TRBV12-4 and TRBJ2-3, with D possibly TRBD1 on 5 matching bases. The CDR3 has 15 residues. The V end was cut by 5 bases, the J end by 0 bases, with 12 bases between. The CDR3 coding sequence is TGTGCCAGCAGTCCACAGGTTCAAAGCACAGATACGCAGTATTTT. The encoded protein is CASSPQVQSTDTQYF.

This clonotype was recorded at least ten times. This chain connects TRBV20-1 to TRBJ2-3; D may be TRBD2 (6 bases). The V and J ends lost 8 bases and 0 bases respectively, with 12 bases between them. The CDR3 runs 13 residues. The germline CDR1 and CDR2 sequences are DFQATT and SNEGSKA (reference sequence). The CDR3 region is CSPSGRSTDTQYF. CDR3 nucleotide sequence: TGCAGTCCGAGCGGGCGAAGCACAGATACGCAGTATTTT.

The genes are TRBV18 and TRBJ1-5, with D possibly matching TRBD1 (5 bases). The V end was cut by 1 base, the J end by 4 bases, with 17 bases between. This CDR3 has 17 residues. Germline V gene sequence: CDR1 KGHSH, CDR2 LQKENI. As DNA, the CDR3 is TGTGCCAGCTCACCACTAAGTGGCCCAGGGCGTAATCAGCCCCAGCATTTT. Translated: CASSPLSGPGRNQPQHF.

This clonotype was detected a few times. The V call is TRBV2, the J call TRBJ2-1, with 8 bases fitting TRBD1. Per the germline V gene, CDR1 is SNHLY and CDR2 is FYNNEI. Trimming removed 5 bases from V and 4 bases from J; junction bases left unmatched: 4. The CDR3 contains 14 residues. The CDR3: CASSQQGEYNEQFF. The CDR3 coding sequence is TGTGCCAGCAGTCAACAGGGGGAGTACAATGAGCAGTTCTTC. The full variable domain, completed using reference TRBV2 and TRBJ2-1, is EPEVTQTPSHQVTQMGQEVILRCVPISNHLYFYWYRQILGQKVEFLVSFYNNEISEKSEIFDDQFSVERPDGSNFTLKIRSTKLEDSAMYFCASSQQGEYNEQFFGPGTRLTVL.

This clonotype was detected only a few times. The chain recombines TRBV5-1 with TRBJ2-1, with 9 bases aligning to TRBD2. Looked up from germline, CDR1 is SGHRS and CDR2 is YFSETQ. The trim removed 5 bases at V and 4 bases at J, leaving 4 bases unmatched. The CDR3 is 14 residues long. The chain's CDR3 is CASSWTSEYNEQFF. The CDR3 DNA sequence: TGCGCCAGCAGTTGGACTAGCGAATACAATGAGCAGTTCTTC.

In regard to this clonotype: It may be a read error: a sequence one base away is much more abundant. The CDR3 spells CASSPRAMNSYEQNF. DNA of the CDR3: TGTGCCAGCTCACCCCGGGCCATGAATTCCTACGAGCAGAACTTC. The chain joins TRBV18 to TRBJ2-7; no definite D call. This CDR3 has 15 amino acids. The germline CDR1 and CDR2 sequences are KGHSH and LQKENI.

The chain combines TRBV18 with TRBJ2-5; no clear D gene. CDR1 is KGHSH and CDR2 is LQKENI in the germline V gene. The V end lost 3 bases, the J end lost 1 base, and 15 bases lay between the germline ends. This CDR3 contains 16 residues. CDR3 loop: CASSPAVRFSQETQYF. CDR3 bases: TGTGCCAGCTCACCTGCGGTTAGATTTTCCCAAGAGACCCAGTACTTC.

With regard to this clonotype: A much larger clone is a single base away; this may be a read error. In nucleotides, the CDR3 is TGCACCAGCAGCAGCTTAATGAACACTGAAGCTTTCTTT. Protein product: CTSSSLMNTEAFF. The chain recombines TRBV5-1 with TRBJ1-1, with D unresolved. The CDR3 covers 13 residues. Germline CDR1 reads SGHRS; CDR2 reads YFSETQ.

The rearrangement uses TRBV4-1 and TRBJ2-3; D is possibly TRBD1 (6 bases). The V end was cut by 6 bases, the J end by 3 bases, with 13 bases between. Germline assignment: CDR1 MGHRA and CDR2 YSYEKL. CDR3 length equals 14 residues. CDR3 DNA sequence: TGCGCCAGCAGTAAAGGACAGCGGACAGATACGCAGTATTTT. This encodes CASSKGQRTDTQYF.

This clonotype was recorded a few times. This chain joins TRBV6-5 and TRBJ2-7; 9 bases align to TRBD2. The J segment lost 2 bases and the V segment lost 0 bases, leaving 2 bases of the junction unmatched. CDR3 length: 15 amino acids. From germline, CDR1 is MNHEY and CDR2 SVGAGI. CDR3 bases: TGTGCCAGCAGTTACTCTCTAGCGGGGACCTACGAGCAGTACTTC. It codes for CASSYSLAGTYEQYF.

This clonotype was counted only a few times. The chain links TRBV28 to TRBJ2-1; 7 nucleotides align to TRBD2. CDR3 length equals 13 residues. Germline V gives CDR1 MDHEN, CDR2 SYDVKM. Unmatched junction bases numbered 8, after V lost 6 bases and J lost 9 bases. CDR3 DNA sequence: TGTGCCAGCAGATCAGGACTAGTTTCTGAGCAGTTCTTC. It translates to CASRSGLVSEQFF. The whole variable domain, filled in from reference TRBV28 and TRBJ2-1, reads DVKVTQSSRYLVKRTGEKVFLECVQDMDHENMFWYRQDPGLGLRLIYFSYDVKMKEKGDIPEGYSVSREKKERFSLILESASTNQTSMYLCASRSGLVSEQFFGPGTRLTVL.

Ten or more counts support this clonotype. The gene calls are TRBV12-3 or TRBV12-4 and TRBJ2-5, with D unresolved. Between the trimmed V and J ends, which lost 6 bases and 1 base, there was a span of 18 bases. The CDR3 has 16 amino acids. In DNA, the CDR3 is TGTGCCAGCAGCCTCGGCCTGGGAAGTGGCCAAGAGACCCAGTACTTC. It translates to CASSLGLGSGQETQYF.

This chain joins TRBV27 and TRBJ2-6; unclear D gene. The CDR3 has 20 residues. Trimming left V 1 base short and J 0 bases short, with 19 bases between. Germline V gene sequence: CDR1 MNHEY, CDR2 SMNVEV (reference sequence). The CDR3 DNA reads as TGTGCCAGCAGTTTATTTGAGCCGGACGTATTTTTCTCTGGGGCCAACGTCCTGACTTTC. Residues: CASSLFEPDVFFSGANVLTF.

In its sample, this clonotype was seen many times. This chain joins TRBV7-2 and TRBJ2-1, with 7 bases that match TRBD1. V was clipped by 5 bases and J by 10 bases; unmatched bases: 14. The CDR3 has 15 residues. Germline-derived CDR1 and CDR2 are SGHTA and FQGNSA. The CDR3 DNA reads as TGTGCCAGCAGCCCACGCCAAGGCAGGGGGTGGGAGCAGTTCTTC. It codes for CASSPRQGRGWEQFF.

This clonotype was detected many times. The rearrangement uses TRBV2 and TRBJ2-5; D remains unclear. CDR3 size: 12 residues. Germline V gene data show CDR1 as SNHLY and CDR2 as FYNNEI. V was shortened by 6 bases and J by 2 bases, with 7 bases between the two germline ends. The CDR3 protein is CASRLSQETQYF. The DNA for the CDR3 is TGTGCCAGCAGGCTGTCGCAAGAGACCCAGTACTTC.

The chain uses TRBV7-2 and TRBJ2-1; D unclear. The CDR3 length is 11 residues. CDR1 and CDR2 from the germline V gene are SGHTA and FQGNSA. V was shortened by 8 bases and J by 4 bases, with 6 bases between the two germline ends. The CDR3 nucleotides read TGTGCCAGCCAAAGGTACAATGAGCAGTTCTTC. Its protein product is CASQRYNEQFF.

The table lists this clonotype with a few counts. The chain joins TRBV20-1 to TRBJ1-5; D unclear. Trimming shortened V by 8 bases and J by 5 bases, and 13 bases separated the two germline ends. The CDR3 contains 12 residues. The germline gives CDR1 DFQATT, CDR2 SNEGSKA (reference sequence). The DNA of the CDR3 is TGCAGTAACGGACGGCGGGATCAGCCCCAGCATTTT. This codes for CSNGRRDQPQHF.

This clonotype was detected many times. The CDR3 region is CASSQDQGTDTQYF. CDR3 DNA: TGTGCCAGCAGCCAAGATCAGGGGACAGATACGCAGTATTTT. This chain connects TRBV4-2 to TRBJ2-3, with D possibly TRBD1 on 6 matching bases. Trimming removed 0 bases at V and 3 bases at J, with 7 bases between. This CDR3 comprises 14 residues. The germline CDR1 and CDR2 sequences are LGHNA and YNFKEQ.

There are a few counts of this clonotype. The chain links TRBV20-1 to TRBJ2-1; 14 nucleotides align to TRBD2. The V gene's germline CDR1 is DFQATT and CDR2 SNEGSKA (reference sequence). With V trimmed by 3 bases and J by 8 bases, 6 bases remained unmatched. CDR3 length equals 15 residues. CDR3 loop: CSARTSGGAIYEQFF. The CDR3 nucleotides are TGCAGTGCTAGGACTAGCGGGGGGGCCATCTATGAGCAGTTCTTC.

This clonotype has a count of ten or more. The V gene is TRBV29-1, the J gene TRBJ1-2; unclear D gene. CDR3 length equals 13 residues. CDR1 and CDR2 from the germline V gene are SQVTM and ANQGSEA. Trimming cost V 3 bases and J 6 bases, with 14 bases left between them. In DNA form, the CDR3 reads TGCAGCGTTGAGACGCGCAAAACGGATGGCTACACCTTC. Translated, it gives CSVETRKTDGYTF. Full variable domain (missing parts from reference TRBV29-1 and TRBJ1-2): SAVISQKPSRDICQRGTSLTIQCQVDSQVTMMFWYRQQPGQSLTLIATANQGSEATYESGFVIDKFPISRPNLTFSTLTVSNMSPEDSSIYLCSVETRKTDGYTFGSGTRLTVV.

In its sample, this clonotype was seen a few times. The V call is TRBV7-2, the J call TRBJ2-2; perhaps TRBD1 as D (6 bases). The CDR3 sequence is 15 residues long. The germline gives CDR1 SGHTA, CDR2 FQGNSA. Trimming left V 5 bases short and J 7 bases short, with 17 bases between. The CDR3 region is CASSPNRVQVGELFF. The CDR3 DNA reads as TGTGCCAGCAGCCCGAACAGGGTTCAGGTCGGGGAGCTGTTTTTT.

The chain is built from TRBV25-1 and TRBJ2-7, with D tentatively TRBD1 or TRBD2 (5 bases each). Germline V gives CDR1 MGHDK, CDR2 SYGVNS. V was trimmed by 6 bases and J by 3 bases, leaving 9 bases between them. The CDR3 extends over 12 amino acids. CDR3 sequence (DNA): TGTGCCAGCAGCGGGGACCTCTACGAGCAGTACTTC. It encodes CASSGDLYEQYF.

This clonotype occurred many times. This chain uses TRBV7-8 with TRBJ2-6; D remains ambiguous. V gave up 1 base and J gave up 0 bases, with 10 bases separating them. Germline values: CDR1 SGHVS, CDR2 FQNEAQ. The CDR3 has 17 residues. The CDR3 protein is CASSLGPFSSGANVLTF. CDR3 nucleotide sequence: TGTGCCAGCAGCTTAGGCCCCTTTAGCTCTGGGGCCAACGTCCTGACTTTC. The full variable domain, completed using reference TRBV7-8 and TRBJ2-6, is GAGVSQSPRYKVAKRGQDVALRCDPISGHVSLFWYQQALGQGPEFLTYFQNEAQLDKSGLPSDRFFAERPEGSVSTLKIQRTQQEDSAVYLCASSLGPFSSGANVLTFGAGSRLTVL.

The chain employs TRBV9 and TRBJ2-1; 9 bases map to TRBD2. Germline-derived CDR1 and CDR2 are SGDLS and YYNGEE. This CDR3 region has 15 residues. V gave up 0 bases and J gave up 5 bases; unmatched junction bases: 3. The CDR3 DNA reads as TGTGCCAGCAGCGTAGAACTAGCGGGTAACAATGAGCAGTTCTTC. Its translation: CASSVELAGNNEQFF.

This clonotype came up a few times. The chain couples TRBV20-1 to TRBJ2-2; D not certain. Germline CDR1 and CDR2: DFQATT and SNEGSKA (reference sequence). The V and J ends lost 5 bases and 5 bases respectively, with 12 bases between them. The CDR3 consists of 13 residues. The CDR3 DNA reads as TGCAGTGCTTTTTTCACGCGAACCGGGGAGCTGTTTTTT. This sequence encodes CSAFFTRTGELFF.